The following is a TCR beta chain sequence with its context. Antigen specificity is unknown. The sample belongs to a study of OX40 agonist ivuxolimab in advanced cancers. About the research overall: About 40% of patients had received prior checkpoint inhibitor therapy.

The study's findings and limits: On average, CD8+ T cells showed a greater number of expanded clones than CD4+.

TCRdb's copy holds only in-frame clones and misses some; the assay was immunoSEQ multiplex PCR. This table holds about 41,000 clones, around 87% found once. Specimen: CD4+ or CD8+ T cells sorted from blood, collected in a trial of the OX40 agonist ivuxolimab. The TCR was taken from an adult with an advanced solid tumor such as melanoma, head and neck, liver or kidney cancer.

This chain's CDR3 is CASSSFDPYEQYF. CDR3 in DNA: TGTGCCAGCAGCAGCTTTGACCCCTACGAGCAGTACTTC. This chain links TRBV11-3 with TRBJ2-7; D is unclear. Germline assignment: CDR1 SGHNT and CDR2 YENEEA. The ends were cut back, 5 bases at V and 2 bases at J, with 10 bases in the middle. The CDR3 consists of 13 residues.